The next 18 T cell receptor beta chains were all read from a single sample in a study of blood T cell repertoires in COVID-19. Profiling relied on immunoSEQ multiplex PCR, and the TCRdb table lists in-frame clones only, not all of them. The table has about 64,000 clones, around 86% seen once. The sample comprised peripheral blood. These receptors were collected from a man aged 45-65 years with active COVID-19.

This chain uses TRBV2 with TRBJ1-4, with D perhaps TRBD1 (5 bases). Germline V gene lookup returns CDR1 SNHLY and CDR2 FYNNEI. V lost 7 bases and J lost 4, with 13 bases in between. The CDR3 sequence is 14 residues long. CDR3 amino acids: CASIRDSLNEKLFF. The CDR3 DNA sequence: TGTGCCAGCATACGAGACAGCCTTAATGAAAAACTGTTTTTT.

The CDR3 spells CASSPVVPLEGYTF. The CDR3 DNA sequence: TGTGCCAGCTCACCAGTAGTGCCTTTAGAAGGCTACACCTTC. The gene calls are TRBV18 and TRBJ1-2; D gene uncertain. Per germline, CDR1 KGHSH and CDR2 LQKENI. V gave up 2 bases and J gave up 8 bases, with 15 bases separating them. The CDR3 contains 14 residues.

This chain connects TRBV9 to TRBJ2-7; 7 bases match TRBD2. CDR1 is SGDLS, CDR2 YYNGEE, per germline. With 0 bases clipped from V and 6 bases from J, the junction kept 3 bases outside the gene matches. This CDR3 is 13 amino acids long. The CDR3 sequence is CASSVGGGTEQYF. In DNA form, the CDR3 reads TGTGCCAGCAGCGTAGGGGGGGGAACCGAGCAGTACTTC.

The table lists this clone with a count of one. The genes are TRBV13 and TRBJ2-3, with TRBD2 matching 9 bases. J gave up 2 bases and V 5 bases, and 11 bases lay outside the gene matches. This CDR3 has 17 amino acids. Germline-derived CDR1 and CDR2 are PRHDT and FYEKMQ (reference sequence). The CDR3 sequence: CASSTAVRGGNTDTQYF. The CDR3 coding sequence is TGTGCCAGCAGCACAGCGGTGCGGGGGGGTAACACAGATACGCAGTATTTT. Drawing the rest from reference TRBV13 and TRBJ2-3, the complete variable domain is AAGVIQSPRHLIKEKRETATLKCYPIPRHDTVYWYQQGPGQDPQFLISFYEKMQSDKGSIPDRFSAQQFSDYHSELNMSSLELGDSALYFCASSTAVRGGNTDTQYFGPGTRLTVL.

This chain joins TRBV7-2 and TRBJ1-2; 8 bases map to TRBD1. V gave up 7 bases and J gave up 5 bases; unmatched junction bases: 9. The CDR3 contains 14 residues. Germline V gene sequence: CDR1 SGHTA, CDR2 FQGNSA. The CDR3 region is CASTRQGNPYGYTF. The CDR3 bases are TGTGCCAGCACCAGACAGGGGAATCCTTATGGCTACACCTTC.

The V gene is TRBV5-6, the J gene TRBJ2-1; 8 bases map to TRBD2. Germline-derived CDR1 and CDR2 are SGHDT and YYEEEE. This CDR3 is built from 16 residues. The V gene end was trimmed by 5 bases and the J gene end by 0 bases; junction bases not matched to a gene: 7. CDR3: CASRFGRVSSYNEQFF. As DNA, the CDR3 is TGTGCCAGCAGATTCGGGAGGGTGAGCTCCTACAATGAGCAGTTCTTC.

This clone was seen a single time. CDR3 in DNA: TGTGCCAGCAGCCTTACGCCTCAGGGGACCCCCTTCAATGAGCAGTTCTTC. Protein product: CASSLTPQGTPFNEQFF. The chain links TRBV7-3 to TRBJ2-1; TRBD1 is a possible D gene (6 bases). Looked up from germline, CDR1 is SGHTA and CDR2 is FQGTGA. The CDR3 is 17 amino acids. Trimming removed 5 bases from V and 6 bases from J, with 23 bases in between.

The V call is TRBV25-1, the J call TRBJ2-3; a possible D gene is TRBD2 (6 bases). The CDR3 covers 15 residues. Trimming removed 0 bases from V and 5 bases from J, with 12 bases in between. Germline V gene lookup returns CDR1 MGHDK and CDR2 SYGVNS. The CDR3 protein is CASSEYYGSEDTQYF. DNA of the CDR3: TGTGCCAGCAGTGAATACTACGGGAGTGAAGATACGCAGTATTTT.

This chain links TRBV27 with TRBJ2-7; 10 bases map to TRBD2. Germline CDR1 reads MNHEY; CDR2 reads SMNVEV (reference sequence). Trimming at V came to 3 bases and at J to 3 bases, leaving 8 bases not matched to a gene. The CDR3 totals 16 residues. The CDR3 loop reads CASSLARTSGYYEQYF. The CDR3 DNA follows: TGTGCCAGCAGTTTGGCCCGGACTAGCGGATACTACGAGCAGTACTTC.

The chain recombines TRBV28 with TRBJ2-7, with 10 bases that match TRBD1. Trimming at V came to 4 bases and at J to 5 bases, leaving 8 bases not matched to a gene. The CDR3 is made up of 15 amino acids. Per the germline V gene, CDR1 is MDHEN and CDR2 is SYDVKM. The CDR3, as DNA: TGTGCCAGCAGTTCCCCGGGACAGGGGAACCACGAGCAGTACTTC. It yields the protein CASSSPGQGNHEQYF.

V gene TRBV11-2 combines with J gene TRBJ2-7, with a tentative D call TRBD2 (6 bases). This CDR3 is built from 14 residues. Germline V CDR1 and CDR2: SGHAT, FQNNGV. V was cut by 3 bases and J by 0 bases, with 9 bases left in between. CDR3 coding DNA: TGTGCCAGCAGCTTGGCGGGGTCCTCCTACGAGCAGTACTTC. As protein: CASSLAGSSYEQYF.

The J gene is TRBJ2-7, the V gene TRBV6-6; TRBD1 agrees at 7 bases. Per germline, CDR1 MNHNY and CDR2 SVGAGI (reference sequence). The ends lost 5 bases at V and 4 bases at J; junction bases unmatched: 2. There are 12 residues in the CDR3. Here the CDR3 DNA reads TGTGCCAGCAGTGGACAGGATTACGAGCAGTACTTC. Translated: CASSGQDYEQYF.

In its sample, this clone was seen once. The chain has TRBV2 and TRBJ2-7; TRBD1 matches at 8 bases. The CDR3 has 14 residues. Germline V lookup: CDR1 SNHLY, CDR2 FYNNEI. J gave up 2 bases and V 8 bases, and 8 bases lay outside the gene matches. The DNA for the CDR3 is TGTGCCAGCGGTCTACAGGGGGTTCCCTACGAGCAGTACTTC. Amino acids: CASGLQGVPYEQYF.

V is TRBV18 and J is TRBJ2-3; 8 nucleotides match TRBD1. The CDR3 runs to 17 residues. The V and J ends lost 0 bases and 4 bases, in that order; junction bases with no gene match: 9. Germline V gives CDR1 KGHSH, CDR2 LQKENI. The CDR3 is CASSPPEAGGQADTQYF. The CDR3 nucleotides are TGTGCCAGCTCACCACCGGAGGCAGGGGGCCAGGCAGATACGCAGTATTTT.

This clone appeared once. V usage is TRBV4-3 and J usage is TRBJ2-7, with D possibly TRBD2 on 5 matching bases. This CDR3 comprises 15 residues. Germline CDR1 and CDR2: LGHNA and YSLEER. Trimming shortened V by 1 base and J by 1 base, and 11 bases separated the two germline ends. The CDR3: CASSQVLDSSYEQYF. CDR3 DNA: TGCGCCAGCAGCCAAGTATTGGACTCTTCCTACGAGCAGTACTTC.

The V call is TRBV2, the J call TRBJ2-3; 13 bases are a match to TRBD2. The V gene's germline CDR1 is SNHLY and CDR2 FYNNEI. The CDR3 covers 18 residues. V trimming: 3 bases; J trimming: 5 bases; junction bases outside the gene matches: 11. CDR3 loop: CASSETSGGSRKLDTQYF. CDR3 bases: TGTGCCAGCAGTGAGACTAGCGGGGGGTCCAGGAAGTTAGATACGCAGTATTTT.

This clone was recorded a few times. The genes are TRBV2 and TRBJ1-5; D is possibly TRBD1 (5 bases). CDR1 SNHLY and CDR2 FYNNEI come from the germline V gene. The V and J ends lost 5 bases and 3 bases respectively, with 8 bases between them. The CDR3 totals 13 residues. DNA of the CDR3: TGTGCCAGCAGTTACAGGTTCAATCAGCCCCAGCATTTT. Its translation: CASSYRFNQPQHF.

This clone was detected once. This sequence joins TRBV18 and TRBJ1-1, with 7 bases fitting TRBD1. Germline V gives CDR1 KGHSH, CDR2 LQKENI. V shed 0 bases and J 4 bases; nucleotides not matched to a gene: 8. This CDR3 is built from 16 residues. The CDR3: CASSPPFAGGATEAFF. Here the CDR3 DNA reads TGTGCCAGCTCACCACCGTTCGCAGGGGGTGCCACTGAAGCTTTCTTT.